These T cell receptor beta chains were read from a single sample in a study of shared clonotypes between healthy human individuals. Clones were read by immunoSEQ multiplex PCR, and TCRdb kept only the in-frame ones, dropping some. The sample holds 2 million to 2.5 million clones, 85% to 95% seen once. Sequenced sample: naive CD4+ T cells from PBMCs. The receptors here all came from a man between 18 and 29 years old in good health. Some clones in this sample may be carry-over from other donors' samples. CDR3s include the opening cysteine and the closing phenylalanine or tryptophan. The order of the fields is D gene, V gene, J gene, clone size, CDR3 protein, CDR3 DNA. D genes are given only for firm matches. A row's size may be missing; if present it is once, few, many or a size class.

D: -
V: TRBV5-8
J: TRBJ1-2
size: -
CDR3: CASSFRDVLGYTF
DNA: TGTGCCAGCAGCTTCCGGGACGTACTCGGCTACACCTTC

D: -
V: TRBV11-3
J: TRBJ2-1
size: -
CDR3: CASSLSGSPEQFF
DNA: TGTGCCAGCAGCTTATCCGGGAGCCCCGAGCAGTTCTTC

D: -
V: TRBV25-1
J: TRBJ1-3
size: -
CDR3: CASSELDSVYSGNTIYF
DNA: TGTGCCAGCAGTGAATTGGATTCCGTTTACTCTGGAAACACCATATATTTT

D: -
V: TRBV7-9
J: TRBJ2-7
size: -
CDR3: CASSLFSFHQDEQYF
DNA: TGTGCCAGCAGCTTATTTTCGTTTCACCAGGACGAGCAGTACTTC

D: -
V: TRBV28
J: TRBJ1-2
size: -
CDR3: CASRSAARDGYTF
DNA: TGTGCCAGCAGGTCTGCTGCCCGAGACGGCTACACCTTC

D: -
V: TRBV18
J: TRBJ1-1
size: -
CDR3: CASSARRNTEAFF
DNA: TGTGCCAGCTCAGCACGGAGGAACACTGAAGCTTTCTTT

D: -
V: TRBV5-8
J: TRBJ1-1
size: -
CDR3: CASSLAGNTEAFF
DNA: TGTGCCAGCAGCTTGGCCGGGAACACTGAAGCTTTCTTT

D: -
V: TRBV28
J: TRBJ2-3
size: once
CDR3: CASSSRGGADTQYF
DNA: TGTGCCAGCAGTTCCAGGGGGGGGGCAGATACGCAGTATTTT

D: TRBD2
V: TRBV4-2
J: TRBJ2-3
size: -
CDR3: CASSQETSGRSLRTDTQYF
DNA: TGTGCCAGCAGCCAAGAAACTAGCGGGAGGTCCCTACGCACAGATACGCAGTATTTT

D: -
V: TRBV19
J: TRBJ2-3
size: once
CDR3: CASSIAGGTNTQYF
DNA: TGTGCCAGTAGTATAGCGGGGGGCACTAATACGCAGTATTTT

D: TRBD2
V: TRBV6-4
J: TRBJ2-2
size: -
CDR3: CASSEQLAENTGELFF
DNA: TGTGCCAGCAGTGAGCAGCTAGCGGAGAACACCGGGGAGCTGTTTTTT

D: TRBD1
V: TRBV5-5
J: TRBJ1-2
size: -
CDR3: CASSPTGGYGYTF
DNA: TGTGCCAGCAGCCCAACAGGGGGATATGGCTACACCTTC

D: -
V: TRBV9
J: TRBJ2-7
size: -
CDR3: CASVRGGCYEQYF
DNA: TGTGCCAGCGTAAGGGGGGGTTGCTACGAGCAGTACTTC

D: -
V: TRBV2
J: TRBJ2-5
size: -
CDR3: CASSEWQTQYF
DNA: TGTGCCAGCAGTGAGTGGCAGACCCAGTACTTC

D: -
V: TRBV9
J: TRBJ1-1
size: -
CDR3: CASSVSQVLNTEAFF
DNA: TGTGCCAGCAGCGTATCACAGGTCCTGAACACTGAAGCTTTCTTT

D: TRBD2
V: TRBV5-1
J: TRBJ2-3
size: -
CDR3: CASRETSATDTQYF
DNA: TGCGCCAGCAGAGAGACTAGCGCGACAGATACGCAGTATTTT

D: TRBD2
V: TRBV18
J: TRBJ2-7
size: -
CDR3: CASSPPSVSSGSHEQYF
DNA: TGTGCCAGCTCACCACCTTCGGTTTCTAGCGGGAGCCACGAGCAGTACTTC

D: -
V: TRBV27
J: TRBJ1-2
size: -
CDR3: CASSRIGGGDGYTF
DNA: TGTGCCAGCAGTCGGATCGGGGGAGGGGATGGCTACACCTTC

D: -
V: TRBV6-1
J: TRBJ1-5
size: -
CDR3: CASSRGGAPTQPQHF
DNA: TGTGCCAGCAGCCGGGGAGGGGCGCCGACTCAGCCCCAGCATTTT

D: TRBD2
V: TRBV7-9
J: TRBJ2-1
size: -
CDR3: CASSYGLAGEDEQFF
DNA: TGTGCCAGCAGCTACGGACTAGCGGGAGAGGATGAGCAGTTCTTC

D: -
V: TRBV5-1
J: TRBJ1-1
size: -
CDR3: CASNLAGRVNTEAFF
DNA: TGCGCCAGCAATCTGGCAGGTCGGGTGAACACTGAAGCTTTCTTT

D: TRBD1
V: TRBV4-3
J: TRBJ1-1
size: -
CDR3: CASSQVTGVEAFF
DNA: TGCGCCAGCAGCCAAGTCACAGGGGTTGAAGCTTTCTTT

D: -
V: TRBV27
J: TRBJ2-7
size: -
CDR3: CASSPWDRAYEQYF
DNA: TGTGCCAGCAGCCCATGGGACCGAGCCTACGAGCAGTACTTC

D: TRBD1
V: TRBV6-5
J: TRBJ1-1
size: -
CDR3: CASKVPGTGVEAFF
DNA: TGTGCCAGCAAGGTCCCCGGGACAGGGGTTGAAGCTTTCTTT

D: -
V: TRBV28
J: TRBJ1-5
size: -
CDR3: CASSFLLGSNQPQHF
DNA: TGTGCCAGCAGCTTCCTCTTAGGGAGCAATCAGCCCCAGCATTTT

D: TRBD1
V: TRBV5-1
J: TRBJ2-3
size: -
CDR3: CASGLKQGAKSTDTQYF
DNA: TGCGCCAGCGGTCTGAAACAGGGGGCGAAAAGCACAGATACGCAGTATTTT

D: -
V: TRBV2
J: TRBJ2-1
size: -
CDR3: CASSAFESSYNEQFF
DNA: TGTGCCAGCAGTGCTTTCGAGAGCTCCTACAATGAGCAGTTCTTC

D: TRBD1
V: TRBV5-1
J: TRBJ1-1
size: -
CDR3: CASSGQANTEAFF
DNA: TGCGCCAGCAGCGGACAGGCGAACACTGAAGCTTTCTTT

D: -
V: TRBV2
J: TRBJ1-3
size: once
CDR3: CASQTEGQTGNTIYF
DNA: TGTGCCAGTCAGACAGAAGGGCAAACTGGAAACACCATATATTTT

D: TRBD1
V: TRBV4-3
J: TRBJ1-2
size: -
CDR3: CASSQDIGTGGKGYTF
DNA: TGCGCCAGCAGCCAAGATATAGGGACAGGGGGTAAAGGCTACACCTTC

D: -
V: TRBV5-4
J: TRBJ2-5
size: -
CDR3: CASSSGPIGRDQYF
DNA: TGTGCCAGCAGCTCGGGACCTATAGGGCGTGACCAGTACTTC

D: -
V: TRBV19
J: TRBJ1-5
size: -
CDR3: CASSIEGLSNQPQHF
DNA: TGTGCCAGTAGTATTGAAGGGCTTAGCAATCAGCCCCAGCATTTT

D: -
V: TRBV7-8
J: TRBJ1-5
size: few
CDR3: CASSLRLSQPQHF
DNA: TGTGCCAGCAGCCTACGTTTGAGTCAGCCCCAGCATTTT

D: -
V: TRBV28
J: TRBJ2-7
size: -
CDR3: CASSLWASWEQYF
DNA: TGTGCCAGCAGTTTGTGGGCTAGTTGGGAGCAGTACTTC

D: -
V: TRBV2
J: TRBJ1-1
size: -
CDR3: CASRGAPYTEAFF
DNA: TGTGCCAGCAGAGGGGCGCCCTACACTGAAGCTTTCTTT

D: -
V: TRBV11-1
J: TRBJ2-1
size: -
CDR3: CASSLGQAGYNEQFF
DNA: TGTGCCAGCAGCTTAGGACAGGCCGGGTACAATGAGCAGTTCTTC

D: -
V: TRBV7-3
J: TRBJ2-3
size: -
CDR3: CASSQGVASTDTQYF
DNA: TGTGCCAGCAGCCAGGGAGTAGCTAGCACAGATACGCAGTATTTT

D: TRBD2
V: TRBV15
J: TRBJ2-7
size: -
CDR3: CATSRTSGTYEQYF
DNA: TGTGCCACCAGCAGGACTAGCGGGACCTACGAGCAGTACTTC

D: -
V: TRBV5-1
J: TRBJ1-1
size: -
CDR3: CASSLDTAQAFF
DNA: TGCGCCAGCAGCTTGGATACGGCTCAAGCTTTCTTT

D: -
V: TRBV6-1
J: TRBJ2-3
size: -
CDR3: CASITGQLLAGTQYF
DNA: TGTGCCAGCATCACAGGGCAGCTACTCGCAGGTACGCAGTATTTT

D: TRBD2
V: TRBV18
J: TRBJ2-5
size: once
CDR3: CASSPLAGTQETQYF
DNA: TGTGCCAGCTCACCGCTAGCGGGAACTCAAGAGACCCAGTACTTC

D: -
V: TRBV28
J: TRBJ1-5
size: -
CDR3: CASKGAGSSLAQPQHF
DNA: TGTGCCAGCAAGGGAGCCGGGTCGAGTTTAGCTCAGCCCCAGCATTTT

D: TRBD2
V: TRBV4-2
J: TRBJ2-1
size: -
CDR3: CASSQDRSGAGAEQFF
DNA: TGTGCCAGCAGCCAAGATCGGTCGGGAGCGGGAGCTGAGCAGTTCTTC

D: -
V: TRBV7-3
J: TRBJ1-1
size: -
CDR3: CASSLRQNTEAFF
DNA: TGTGCCAGCAGCCTTAGACAGAACACTGAAGCTTTCTTT